This TCR beta chain was captured in a study of cytomegalovirus exposure and HLA in healthy donors. Sequenced by immunoSEQ multiplex PCR; TCRdb stores in-frame clones only, minus some. Seen here are 120,000 or so clones, about 83% observed once, and the top ten hold around 5.1%. The CDR3 consists of 18 residues. This receptor was taken from a man between 18 and 29 years old in good health and CMV-seronegative. The sample was PBMCs. The chain combines TRBV21-1 with TRBJ1-4; TRBD1 is the table's D call and was not checked against the DNA. TRBV21-1 is recorded as a pseudogene. For the CDR3, the DNA is TGTGCCAGCAGCTTTCCGAAAGGGGGGACAGCAAGCAATGAAAAACTGTTTTTT. It encodes CASSFPKGGTASNEKLFF.